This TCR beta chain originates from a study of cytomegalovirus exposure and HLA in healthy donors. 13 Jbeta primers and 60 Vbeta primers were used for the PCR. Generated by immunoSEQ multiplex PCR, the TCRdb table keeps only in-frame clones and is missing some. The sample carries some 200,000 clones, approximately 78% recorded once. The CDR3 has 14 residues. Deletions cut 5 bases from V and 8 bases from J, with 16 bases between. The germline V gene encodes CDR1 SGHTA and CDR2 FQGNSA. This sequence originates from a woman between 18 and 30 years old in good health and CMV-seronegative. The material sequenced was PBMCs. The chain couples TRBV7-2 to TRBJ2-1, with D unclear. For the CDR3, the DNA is TGTGCCAGCAGCCCCAAGGCCAAGCGTCATGAGCAGTTCTTC. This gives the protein CASSPKAKRHEQFF.